Following are 30 T cell receptor beta chains from one sample sequenced in a study of cytomegalovirus exposure and HLA in healthy donors. The PCR used 60 Vbeta and 13 Jbeta primers. Clones were read by immunoSEQ multiplex PCR, and TCRdb kept only the in-frame ones, dropping some. The sample contains about 170,000 clones, roughly 67% of which appear only once. Sequenced sample: PBMCs. These receptors all come from a woman between 18 and 29 years old in good health and CMV-seropositive.

The rearrangement joins TRBV29-1 to TRBJ1-2; no reliable D call. Germline lookup yields CDR1 SQVTM and CDR2 ANQGSEA. The length of the CDR3 is 13 residues. The CDR3 nucleotides read TGCATCCTCCCGGATGGGCAGGACTATGGCTACACCTTC. Residues: CILPDGQDYGYTF.

The chain couples TRBV4-2 to TRBJ2-1; 9 bases are shared with TRBD2. The CDR3 loop spans 17 amino acids. The V segment lost 3 bases and the J segment 6 bases; nucleotides outside the gene matches: 12. Germline CDR1 reads LGHNA; CDR2 reads YNFKEQ. DNA of the CDR3: TGTGCCAGCAGCCAGCCAGCGGCTAGCGGGGAACCCAATGAGCAGTTCTTC. It specifies CASSQPAASGEPNEQFF.

V and J are TRBV23-1 and TRBJ2-7, with a weak D call TRBD2 (5 bases). TRBV23-1 is an open reading frame whose function is uncertain. CDR3 length equals 22 residues. Trimming left V 4 bases short and J 3 bases short, with 37 bases between. CDR3 in DNA: TGCGCCAGCAGTCCCAAGAGCCCTGACAACTTAGTTACACCCTCGGAGGTCTACGAGCAGTACTTC. Its translation: CASSPKSPDNLVTPSEVYEQYF.

The CDR3 sequence is CASSEARERRYEQYF. CDR3 DNA: TGTGCCAGCAGTGAAGCCAGGGAAAGGAGATACGAGCAGTACTTC. The chain uses TRBV6-1 and TRBJ2-7; D perhaps matches TRBD1 (5 bases). The V and J ends lost 0 bases and 4 bases respectively, with 13 bases between them. The germline gives CDR1 MNHNS, CDR2 SASEGT. CDR3 length: 15 residues.

The chain links TRBV10-2 to TRBJ2-1; 10 bases map to TRBD2. Germline CDR1 WSHSY, CDR2 SAAADI. CDR3 length equals 17 residues. V was pared by 4 bases and J by 3 bases, with 9 bases of the junction left unmatched. CDR3 nucleotide sequence: TGCGCCAGCAGTGTAACCAGCGGGGGGGCGGTCTACAATGAGCAGTTCTTC. It translates to CASSVTSGGAVYNEQFF.

The V gene is TRBV5-6, the J gene TRBJ2-5, with TRBD2 matching 7 bases. Germline values: CDR1 SGHDT, CDR2 YYEEEE. This CDR3 is 16 amino acids long. V lost 5 bases, J lost 4 bases, and 14 bases stayed unmatched. The CDR3 here is CASSQRAGRGGETQYF. In DNA, the CDR3 is TGTGCCAGCAGTCAACGAGCGGGGAGGGGTGGAGAGACCCAGTACTTC. The entire variable domain, with the rest obtained from reference TRBV5-6 and TRBJ2-5, is as follows: DAGVTQSPTHLIKTRGQQVTLRCSPKSGHDTVSWYQQALGQGPQFIFQYYEEEERQRGNFPDRFSGHQFPNYSSELNVNALLLGDSALYLCASSQRAGRGGETQYFGPGTRLLVL.

The CDR3 DNA follows: TGTGCCAGCAGTACCCGGGACAGGGGGCTTTGGTCTAATGAAAAACTGTTTTTT. Its translation is CASSTRDRGLWSNEKLFF. This sequence joins TRBV2 and TRBJ1-4, with 12 bases that match TRBD1. This CDR3 is built from 18 residues. Germline CDR1 is SNHLY and CDR2 is FYNNEI. Unmatched junction bases numbered 10, after V lost 5 bases and J lost 3 bases.

The rearrangement uses TRBV7-9 and TRBJ1-2; 11 bases align to TRBD1. Per the germline V gene, CDR1 is SEHNR and CDR2 is FQNEAQ (reference sequence). This CDR3 has 14 residues. V trimming: 5 bases; J trimming: 7 bases; junction bases outside the gene matches: 6. In nucleotides, the CDR3 is TGTGCCAGCAGCCCAGGACAGGGGGCGACTGGCTACACCTTC. This encodes CASSPGQGATGYTF. Full variable domain (outside the CDR3, taken from reference TRBV7-9 and TRBJ1-2): DTGVSQNPRHKITKRGQNVTFRCDPISEHNRLYWYRQTLGQGPEFLTYFQNEAQLEKSRLLSDRFSAERPKGSFSTLEIQRTEQGDSAMYLCASSPGQGATGYTFGSGTRLTVV.

This sequence joins TRBV5-4 and TRBJ1-1, with D tentatively TRBD1 (5 bases). Germline assignment: CDR1 SGHNT and CDR2 YYREEE (reference sequence). This CDR3 is built from 14 residues. Trimming pared 2 bases from V and 4 bases from J, leaving 12 bases between. CDR3 DNA sequence: TGTGCCAGCAGCTTTATGGAGGGGAGCACTGAAGCTTTCTTT. The encoded protein is CASSFMEGSTEAFF.

V is TRBV9 and J is TRBJ1-1; D is undetermined. Germline assignment: CDR1 SGDLS and CDR2 YYNGEE. Trimming removed 0 bases from V and 5 bases from J, with 5 bases in between. The CDR3 spans 12 residues. The CDR3 DNA is TGTGCCAGCAGCGTAGACGGGACTGAAGCTTTCTTT. It encodes CASSVDGTEAFF. The complete variable domain, with remaining parts taken from reference TRBV9 and TRBJ1-1, reads DSGVTQTPKHLITATGQRVTLRCSPRSGDLSVYWYQQSLDQGLQFLIQYYNGEERAKGNILERFSAQQFPDLHSELNLSSLELGDSALYFCASSVDGTEAFFGQGTRLTVV.

V and J are TRBV11-2 and TRBJ1-6, with 10 bases that match TRBD1. CDR1 is SGHAT, CDR2 FQNNGV, per germline. The J segment lost 7 bases and the V segment lost 5 bases, leaving 5 bases of the junction unmatched. The CDR3 loop spans 15 amino acids. The CDR3 reads CASSEQTGGNSPLHF. CDR3 in DNA: TGTGCCAGCAGCGAACAGACAGGGGGCAATTCACCCCTCCACTTT.

This clone was counted a few times. V gene TRBV6-6 combines with J gene TRBJ2-1; TRBD1 matches at 9 bases. CDR1 is MNHNY, CDR2 SVGAGI, per germline (reference sequence). The V gene end was trimmed by 5 bases and the J gene end by 5 bases; junction bases not matched to a gene: 10. The CDR3 consists of 16 residues. DNA of the CDR3: TGTGCCAGCAGTCAAAGACCGGGACAGGGCCACAATGAGCAGTTCTTC. It translates to CASSQRPGQGHNEQFF.

The chain joins TRBV5-1 to TRBJ2-6, with 7 bases matching TRBD1. CDR3 length: 13 residues. The germline gives CDR1 SGHRS, CDR2 YFSETQ. Trimming took 6 bases from V and 8 from J; bases not matched to a gene: 5. The CDR3 loop is CASTWDSPNVLTF. DNA for the CDR3: TGCGCCAGCACTTGGGACAGTCCCAACGTCCTGACTTTC.

The chain is built from TRBV12-5 and TRBJ2-5; D remains unclear. This CDR3 contains 14 residues. CDR1 is LGHNT and CDR2 is FRNRAP in the germline V gene. V was shortened by 7 bases and J by 3 bases, with 15 bases between the two germline ends. CDR3 amino acids: CASALTRDKETQYF. The CDR3 DNA reads as TGTGCTAGTGCCTTAACCAGAGACAAAGAGACCCAGTACTTC.

This chain links TRBV7-9 with TRBJ1-1, with 8 bases matching TRBD1. J was trimmed by 1 base and V by 5 bases; bases with no gene match: 12. The CDR3 totals 17 residues. CDR1 and CDR2 from the germline V gene are SEHNR and FQNEAQ (reference sequence). In DNA form, the CDR3 reads TGTGCCAGCAGCCCTGGGACAGGTATCCCGTGGAACACTGAAGCTTTCTTT. Translating it yields CASSPGTGIPWNTEAFF.

J is TRBJ1-3 and V is TRBV4-1, with unresolved D. Germline V lookup: CDR1 MGHRA, CDR2 YSYEKL. Trimming took off 1 base at V and 0 bases at J, with 16 bases between the two ends. The CDR3 consists of 18 residues. In DNA, the CDR3 is TGCGCCAGCAGCCAAGCCCCAGGTACCCCTCTCTCTGGAAACACCATATATTTT. Translating gives CASSQAPGTPLSGNTIYF.

This clone has just a few counts. V usage is TRBV2 and J usage is TRBJ2-2; TRBD2 matches 7 bases. Germline-derived CDR1 and CDR2 are SNHLY and FYNNEI. Germline trimming cut 7 bases from V and 5 bases from J; bases unmatched to any gene: 13. The CDR3 spans 16 residues. CDR3 sequence (DNA): TGTGCCAGCAACAATCAAGCGGGGCGGGGGACCGGGGAGCTGTTTTTT. It encodes CASNNQAGRGTGELFF.

The chain recombines TRBV7-9 with TRBJ1-2; tentative D call: TRBD1 (5 bases). The germline V gene encodes CDR1 SEHNR and CDR2 FQNEAQ (reference sequence). The CDR3 is 17 amino acids. The V end was cut by 4 bases, the J end by 3 bases, with 21 bases between. The CDR3 DNA is TGTGCCAGCAGCTCAGCCCGGGGTGAGGGACTAGACTATGGCTACACCTTC. Amino acid sequence: CASSSARGEGLDYGYTF.

This chain joins TRBV7-6 and TRBJ2-5, with TRBD2 matching over 8 bases. This CDR3 region has 16 residues. Looked up from germline, CDR1 is SGHVS and CDR2 is FNYEAQ. J gave up 4 bases and V 5 bases, and 12 bases lay outside the gene matches. CDR3 protein: CASSGSSGGFRETQYF. The CDR3 DNA reads TGTGCCAGCAGCGGATCAAGCGGGGGATTTCGAGAGACCCAGTACTTC.

The genes are TRBV5-1 and TRBJ2-3; the match to TRBD2 covers 13 bases. Germline lookup yields CDR1 SGHRS and CDR2 YFSETQ. The CDR3 loop spans 16 amino acids. The junction had 4 bases not matched to a gene; V was cut back by 4 bases and J by 2 bases. The CDR3 DNA follows: TGCGCCAGCAGCAGGACTAGCGGGGGACCCACAGATACGCAGTATTTT. Its translation: CASSRTSGGPTDTQYF.

V is TRBV28 and J is TRBJ1-4; D is ambiguous. The germline V gene encodes CDR1 MDHEN and CDR2 SYDVKM. The length of the CDR3 is 13 residues. The V end lost 1 base, the J end lost 8 bases, and 8 bases lay between the germline ends. CDR3 residues: CASSLLNSEKLFF. CDR3 DNA sequence: TGTGCCAGCAGTTTATTGAATAGCGAAAAACTGTTTTTT.

The chain is built from TRBV5-6 and TRBJ1-6; the match to TRBD1 covers 10 bases. Looked up from germline, CDR1 is SGHDT and CDR2 is YYEEEE. V lost 2 bases and J lost 4; bases outside the gene matches: 12. The CDR3 consists of 19 residues. The CDR3 loop reads CASSFLDRGHDSYNSPLHF. CDR3 DNA sequence: TGTGCCAGCAGCTTCCTAGACAGGGGGCACGACTCTTATAATTCACCCCTCCACTTT.

The chain has TRBV27 and TRBJ2-6; weak D call: TRBD1 (5 bases). This CDR3 is built from 15 residues. Germline assignment: CDR1 MNHEY and CDR2 SMNVEV (reference sequence). Trimming pared 3 bases from V and 2 bases from J, leaving 8 bases between. The DNA for the CDR3 is TGTGCCAGCAGTTTGGTAGGGGCTGGGGCCAACGTCCTGACTTTC. Translated, it gives CASSLVGAGANVLTF.

The chain uses TRBV21-1 and TRBJ2-1; the D call TRBD1 from the table was never checked on the DNA. TRBV21-1 is shown as a pseudogene. The CDR3 sequence is 16 residues long. The CDR3 is CASSPLGADRDNEQFF. CDR3 coding DNA: TGTGCCAGCAGCCCCCTGGGGGCAGACAGAGACAATGAGCAGTTCTTC.

The chain carries TRBV28 and TRBJ2-3; D is possibly TRBD2 (6 bases). Germline values: CDR1 MDHEN, CDR2 SYDVKM. The germline V and J ends were trimmed by 5 bases and 4 bases, with 10 bases remaining between them. The CDR3 is made up of 13 amino acids. The CDR3 sequence: CASSPGSPDTQYF. The CDR3 coding sequence is TGTGCCAGCAGTCCCGGGAGCCCAGATACGCAGTATTTT.

This chain joins TRBV6-1 and TRBJ1-2; a weak D match, TRBD1 (6 bases). Trimming stripped 5 bases from V and 8 bases from J, with 12 bases between. The CDR3 length is 12 residues. In germline, CDR1 is MNHNS, CDR2 SASEGT. CDR3 DNA: TGTGCCAGCAGTAGAAGGGGGGGAGGCTACACCTTC. Amino acid sequence: CASSRRGGGYTF.

The J gene is TRBJ2-3, the V gene TRBV7-9, with 7 bases aligning to TRBD1. The CDR3 consists of 14 residues. V shed 2 bases, J shed 8 bases, and the junction held 7 bases outside the gene matches. The V gene's germline CDR1 is SEHNR and CDR2 FQNEAQ (reference sequence). CDR3 coding DNA: TGTGCCAGCAGCTTAATGGACAGGACGATTACGCAGTATTTT. This translates into CASSLMDRTITQYF.

The count of this clone is one. The chain recombines TRBV27 with TRBJ1-6; 10 positions match TRBD1. J was trimmed by 5 bases and V by 5 bases; bases with no gene match: 6. The CDR3 totals 16 residues. The V gene's germline CDR1 is MNHEY and CDR2 SMNVEV (reference sequence). CDR3: CASSRRQGAHNSPLHF. For the CDR3, the DNA is TGTGCCAGCAGTCGCCGACAGGGGGCCCATAATTCACCCCTCCACTTT.

V and J are TRBV7-2 and TRBJ1-5; TRBD1 matches 9 bases. The CDR3 is 15 amino acids. V gave up 2 bases and J gave up 6 bases; unmatched junction bases: 5. The germline V gene encodes CDR1 SGHTA and CDR2 FQGNSA. Here the CDR3 DNA reads TGTGCCAGCAGCTTATCCGGACAGGGGAGTCAGCCCCAGCATTTT. It translates to CASSLSGQGSQPQHF.

The genes are TRBV7-6 and TRBJ2-2, with unresolved D. The CDR3 is 13 residues long. V was shortened by 5 bases and J by 6 bases, with 10 bases between the two germline ends. CDR1 and CDR2 (germline): SGHVS, FNYEAQ. CDR3 in amino acids: CASSTRPAGELFF. The CDR3 coding sequence is TGTGCCAGCAGCACCCGCCCGGCCGGGGAGCTGTTTTTT.